The rows below give T cell receptor beta chains drawn from one sample of a study of T cell responses to AZD1222 COVID-19 vaccine. TCRdb keeps only in-frame clones here, not all; method: immunoSEQ multiplex PCR. The top ten hold roughly 12% of the sample, which has around 99,000 clones, over 85% seen once. Sequencing used peripheral blood, obtained on day 0 of AZD1222 vaccination. These receptors were taken from an adult in good health. Each CDR3 is given with its conserved first and last residue. The size of a clone is reported for some rows only, either as once, few or many, or as a class for expanded clones.

j_gene: TRBJ1-3; abundance: NA; v_gene: TRBV5-6; CDR3aa: CASSLRGTGGNTIYF
j_gene: TRBJ1-4; abundance: NA; v_gene: TRBV28; CDR3aa: CASSSRGDRGATNEKLFF
j_gene: TRBJ2-5; abundance: once; v_gene: TRBV5-4; CDR3aa: CASSVGQGSFETQYF
j_gene: TRBJ2-7; abundance: NA; v_gene: TRBV30; CDR3aa: CAWSGGQTRPSYEQYF
j_gene: TRBJ1-2; abundance: NA; v_gene: TRBV6-5; CDR3aa: CASSYSGPGKGYTF
j_gene: TRBJ2-7; abundance: NA; v_gene: TRBV11-2; CDR3aa: CASSLEVGGYEQYF
j_gene: TRBJ2-7; abundance: NA; v_gene: TRBV7-7; CDR3aa: CASSLGAGPSYEQYF
j_gene: TRBJ1-2; abundance: NA; v_gene: TRBV3-1/TRBV3-2; CDR3aa: CASRSGSNYGYTF
j_gene: TRBJ2-2; abundance: NA; v_gene: TRBV12-5; CDR3aa: CASALNAGTGATGELFF
j_gene: TRBJ2-1; abundance: NA; v_gene: TRBV25-1; CDR3aa: CASSDYNEQFF
j_gene: TRBJ1-1; abundance: NA; v_gene: TRBV3-1/TRBV3-2; CDR3aa: CASSQTSRGGQRDTEAFF
j_gene: TRBJ2-2; abundance: NA; v_gene: TRBV7-8; CDR3aa: CASSPLTGAVATGELFF
j_gene: TRBJ1-1; abundance: once; v_gene: TRBV28; CDR3aa: CASSPPQGGLTEAFF
j_gene: TRBJ1-2; abundance: NA; v_gene: TRBV5-8; CDR3aa: CASSLTPGQNYGYTF
j_gene: TRBJ1-5; abundance: NA; v_gene: TRBV11-1; CDR3aa: CASSTGQGNQPQHF
j_gene: TRBJ1-2; abundance: NA; v_gene: TRBV7-2; CDR3aa: CASSLTANYGYTF
j_gene: TRBJ2-2; abundance: NA; v_gene: TRBV7-9; CDR3aa: CASSQGAGLETGELFF
j_gene: TRBJ1-2; abundance: NA; v_gene: TRBV7-2; CDR3aa: CASTPGQFNYGYTF
j_gene: TRBJ2-3; abundance: NA; v_gene: TRBV14; CDR3aa: CASSQGYTQYF
j_gene: TRBJ2-1; abundance: once; v_gene: TRBV4-1; CDR3aa: CASSQGPRAGGNSYNEQFF
j_gene: TRBJ2-7; abundance: NA; v_gene: TRBV5-5; CDR3aa: CASSLLQGNEQYF
j_gene: TRBJ1-2; abundance: NA; v_gene: TRBV29-1; CDR3aa: CSVGGSRDRGYGYTF
j_gene: TRBJ1-1; abundance: NA; v_gene: TRBV4-3; CDR3aa: CASSQLLPGTEAFF
j_gene: TRBJ2-7; abundance: NA; v_gene: TRBV13; CDR3aa: CASSLAGNYEQYF
j_gene: TRBJ1-5; abundance: NA; v_gene: TRBV4-2; CDR3aa: CASSQTGGRGNQPQHF
j_gene: TRBJ1-4; abundance: NA; v_gene: TRBV11-2; CDR3aa: CASSSHSGIVSEKLFF
j_gene: TRBJ1-6; abundance: few; v_gene: TRBV5-8; CDR3aa: CASSSPEPNSPLHF
j_gene: TRBJ1-1; abundance: NA; v_gene: TRBV28; CDR3aa: CASSFPKLGQGGTEAFF
j_gene: TRBJ1-6; abundance: NA; v_gene: TRBV7-9; CDR3aa: CASSLEQYNSPLHF
j_gene: TRBJ2-1; abundance: NA; v_gene: TRBV7-3; CDR3aa: CASSFHRDSEQFF
j_gene: TRBJ1-3; abundance: NA; v_gene: TRBV7-9; CDR3aa: CASSLGGGSGNTIYF